This paragraph covers one T cell receptor (beta chain) sequence. Antigen: not known. The sample comes from a study of T cells expressing NK-cell markers. Study overall: Sorted CD3+CD56-NKG2C+, CD3+CD56+NKG2C+ and CD3+CD56+NKG2C- T cells supplied the TCR beta repertoires.

Germline CDR1 reads MRHNA; CDR2 reads SNTAGT. The CDR3 consists of 12 residues. Production of TCR beta cDNA relied on 5'RACE template switching with UMIs. Reanalyzing the 5' RACE reads, TCRdb keeps one entry per CDR3 protein, without DNA. The repertoire table contains about 400,000 distinct CDR3 sequences. Study-level findings and limits: Five or six donors showed dominant NKG2C+ clonotypes comprising about 1.0-7.0% of their CD8+ T cells.

The clonotype comes from a woman in her fifties or sixties in good health. This chain links TRBV6-4 with TRBJ1-1; checking the TCRdb D call of TRBD1 is not possible without DNA. The sequenced material came from blood T cells: a sorted CD56 or NKG2C T cell subset, CD4+ or CD8+ T cells, or bulk PBMC T cells (not recorded which). CDR3 protein: CASMRLVWATFF.